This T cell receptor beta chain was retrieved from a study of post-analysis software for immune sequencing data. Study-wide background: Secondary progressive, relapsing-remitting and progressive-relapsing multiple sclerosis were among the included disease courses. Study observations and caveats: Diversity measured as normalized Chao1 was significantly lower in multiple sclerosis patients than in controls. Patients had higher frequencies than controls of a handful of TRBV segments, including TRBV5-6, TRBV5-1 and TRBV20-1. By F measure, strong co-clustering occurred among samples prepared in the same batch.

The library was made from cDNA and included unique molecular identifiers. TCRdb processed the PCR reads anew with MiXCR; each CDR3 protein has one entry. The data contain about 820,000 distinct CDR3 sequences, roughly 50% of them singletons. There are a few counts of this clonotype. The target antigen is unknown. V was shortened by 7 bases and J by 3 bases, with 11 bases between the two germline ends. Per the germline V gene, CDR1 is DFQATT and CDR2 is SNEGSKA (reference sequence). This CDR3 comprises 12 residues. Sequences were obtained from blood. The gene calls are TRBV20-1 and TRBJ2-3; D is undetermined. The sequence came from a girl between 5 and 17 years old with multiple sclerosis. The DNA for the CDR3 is TGCAGTGTCAGCCCGGGTACAGATACGCAGTATTTT. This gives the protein CSVSPGTDTQYF.